This TCR beta chain was identified during a study of T cell changes during pregnancy in multiple sclerosis (dated by TCRdb to between 2018 and 2021). About the investigation overall: In women with multiple sclerosis, the researchers looked at how the T cell repertoire shifted as pregnancy progressed.

In regard to this clone: No antigen is known for it. Per-base qualities were not stored, and no clone one base away is much larger.

Libraries were constructed by the immunoSEQ multiplex PCR assay. TCRdb mirrors the immuneACCESS table, restricted to in-frame sequences. Some clones are absent from its copies; in checked studies, under half trace to an unresolved V gene, and the reason for the others is unknown. In this sample the table shows over 80,000 clones, 90% of which occur a single time. The ten largest clones take up just over 0.75% of the sample. V was cut back by 1 base and J by 6 bases, leaving a gap of 10 bases between them. The CDR3 starts with the cysteine, ends with the phenylalanine, and has 14 residues. Only the CDR3 portion is preserved as DNA: 42 bases, with reading frame beginning at the first base. CDR1 and CDR2, per the germline V gene, are SGHTS and YDEGEE.

Rearrangement joined TRBV5-8 to TRBJ2-2; TRBD2 could be the D gene, as 5 bases match. The input for sequencing was peripheral blood, taken in the second trimester of pregnancy. The receptor comes from a female donor in good health, enrolled as a control in a pregnancy study. The CDR3 protein sequence reads: CASSLSRGPGELFF. In nucleotides, the sequence is TGTGCCAGCAGCTTGTCGCGAGGGCCCGGGGAGCTGTTTTTT.